This TCR beta chain was sequenced for a study of blood T cell repertoires in COVID-19. Overall study context: Collection of acute and convalescent COVID-19 samples took place in the United States, Italy and Spain. T cells, B-cell-depleted T cells, or PBMCs provided the cDNA or gDNA that served as material.

Germline CDR1 and CDR2: LNHDA and SQIVND (reference sequence). J lost 6 bases, V lost 6 bases, and 8 bases had no gene match. The CDR3 runs 16 residues. During active infection, Seattle patients enrolled and were then monitored through disease. Per the study methods: Reference gene primers were amplified, and this amplification served to estimate nucleated cell counts. Repertoires were generated with immunoSEQ multiplex PCR, while TCRdb's copy carries only in-frame clones and drops some. V and J calls and clone size are copied from that table; D and trimming were computed from the DNA. The table lists 250,000 to 300,000 clones, 86% of them singletons.

This clonotype was sampled from a woman between 70 and 85 years old with COVID-19, enrolled during active disease. The rearrangement joins TRBV19 to TRBJ2-2; TRBD2 agrees at 12 bases. The specimen was peripheral blood. For the CDR3, the DNA is TGTGCCAGTAGGACCTCTAGCGGGGGGGCCGCCGGGGAGCTGTTTTTT. Translation gives CASRTSSGGAAGELFF.